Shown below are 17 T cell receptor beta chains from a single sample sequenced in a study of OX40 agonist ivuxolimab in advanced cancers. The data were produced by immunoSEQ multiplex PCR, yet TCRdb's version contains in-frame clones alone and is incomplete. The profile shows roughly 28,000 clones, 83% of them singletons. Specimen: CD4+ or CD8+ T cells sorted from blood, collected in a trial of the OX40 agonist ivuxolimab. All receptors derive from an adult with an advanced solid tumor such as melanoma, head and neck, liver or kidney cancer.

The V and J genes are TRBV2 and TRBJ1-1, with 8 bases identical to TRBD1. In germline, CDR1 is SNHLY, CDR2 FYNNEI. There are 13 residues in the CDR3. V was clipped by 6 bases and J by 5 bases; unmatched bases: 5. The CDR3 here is CASRETGETEAFF. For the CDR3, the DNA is TGTGCCAGCAGGGAGACAGGGGAAACTGAAGCTTTCTTT.

The CDR3: CASSTVPGATYGYTF. The CDR3 region has the DNA TGTGCCAGCAGCACAGTTCCGGGCGCTACTTATGGCTACACCTTC. The V and J genes are TRBV2 and TRBJ1-2; D remains unclear. This CDR3 contains 15 residues. The germline V gene has CDR1 SNHLY and CDR2 FYNNEI. With 6 bases removed from V and 5 bases from J, the gap between germline ends came to 19 bases.

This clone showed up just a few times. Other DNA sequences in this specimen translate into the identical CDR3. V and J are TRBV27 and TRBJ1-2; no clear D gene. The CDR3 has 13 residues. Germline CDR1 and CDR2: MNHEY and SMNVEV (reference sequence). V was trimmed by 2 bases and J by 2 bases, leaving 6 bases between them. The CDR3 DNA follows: TGTGCCAGCAGTTTAGGCATAAACTATGGCTACACCTTC. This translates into CASSLGINYGYTF.

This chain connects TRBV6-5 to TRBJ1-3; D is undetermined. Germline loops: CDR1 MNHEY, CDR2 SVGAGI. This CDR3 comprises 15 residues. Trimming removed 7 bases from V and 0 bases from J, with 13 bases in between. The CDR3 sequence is CASTVDGNSGNTIYF. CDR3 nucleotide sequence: TGTGCCAGCACCGTCGACGGAAACTCTGGAAACACCATATATTTT.

The CDR3 loop is CASSVPGQGLNTEAFF. CDR3 DNA sequence: TGTGCCAGCAGCGTCCCGGGACAGGGATTGAACACTGAAGCTTTCTTT. The chain combines TRBV7-9 with TRBJ1-1; TRBD1 matches at 9 bases. Germline CDR1 and CDR2: SEHNR and FQNEAQ (reference sequence). With V trimmed by 5 bases and J by 0 bases, 7 bases remained unmatched. The CDR3 consists of 16 residues.

The CDR3 protein is CATEDRAKEEQYF. DNA of the CDR3: TGTGCCACTGAGGACAGGGCGAAGGAAGAGCAGTACTTC. This sequence joins TRBV19 and TRBJ2-7; 8 bases are shared with TRBD1. CDR3 length equals 13 residues. CDR1 is LNHDA and CDR2 is SQIVND in the germline V gene (reference sequence). V trimming: 10 bases; J trimming: 7 bases; junction bases outside the gene matches: 12.

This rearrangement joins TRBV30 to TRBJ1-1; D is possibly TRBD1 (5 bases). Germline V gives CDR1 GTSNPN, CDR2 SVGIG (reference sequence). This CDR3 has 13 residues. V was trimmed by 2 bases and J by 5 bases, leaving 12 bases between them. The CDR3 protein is CAWSPTGGTEAFF. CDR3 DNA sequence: TGTGCCTGGAGTCCTACGGGGGGTACTGAAGCTTTCTTT.

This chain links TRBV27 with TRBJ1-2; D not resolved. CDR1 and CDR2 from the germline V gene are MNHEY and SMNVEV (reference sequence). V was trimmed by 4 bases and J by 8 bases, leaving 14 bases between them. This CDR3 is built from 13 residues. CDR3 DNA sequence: TGTGCCAGCAGTTCTCAACCTGTCGGGGGCTACACCTTC. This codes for CASSSQPVGGYTF.

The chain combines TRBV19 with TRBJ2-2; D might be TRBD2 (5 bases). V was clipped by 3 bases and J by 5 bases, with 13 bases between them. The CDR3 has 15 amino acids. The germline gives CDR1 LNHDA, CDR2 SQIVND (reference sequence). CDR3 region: CASSIDRGLTGELFF. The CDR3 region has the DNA TGTGCCAGTAGTATTGATCGGGGTTTAACCGGGGAGCTGTTTTTT. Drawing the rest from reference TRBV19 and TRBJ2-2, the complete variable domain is DGGITQSPKYLFRKEGQNVTLSCEQNLNHDAMYWYRQDPGQGLRLIYYSQIVNDFQKGDIAEGYSVSREKKESFPLTVTSAQKNPTAFYLCASSIDRGLTGELFFGEGSRLTVL.

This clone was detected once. In nucleotides, the CDR3 is TGTGCCAGCAGCTTAAGAGGCGAAAATGAAAAACTGTTTTTT. This sequence encodes CASSLRGENEKLFF. The V call is TRBV13, the J call TRBJ1-4; D is ambiguous. V was clipped by 2 bases and J by 5 bases, with 9 bases between them. The CDR3 runs to 14 residues. Per the germline V gene, CDR1 is PRHDT and CDR2 is FYEKMQ (reference sequence). The full variable domain, its missing parts supplied by reference TRBV13 and TRBJ1-4, is AAGVIQSPRHLIKEKRETATLKCYPIPRHDTVYWYQQGPGQDPQFLISFYEKMQSDKGSIPDRFSAQQFSDYHSELNMSSLELGDSALYFCASSLRGENEKLFFGSGTQLSVL.

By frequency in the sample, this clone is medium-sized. CDR3 sequence reads: CAVRLGETQYF. The CDR3 DNA follows: TGTGCCGTCCGTCTAGGGGAGACCCAGTACTTC. V and J are TRBV6-5 and TRBJ2-5; D gene uncertain. CDR1 and CDR2 from the germline V gene are MNHEY and SVGAGI. CDR3 length: 11 amino acids. V lost 11 bases, J lost 5 bases, and 12 bases lay in between.

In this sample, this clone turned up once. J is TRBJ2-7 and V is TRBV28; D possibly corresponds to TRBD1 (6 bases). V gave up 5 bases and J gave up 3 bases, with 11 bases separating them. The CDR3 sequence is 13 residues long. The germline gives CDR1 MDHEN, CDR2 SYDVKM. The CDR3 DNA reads TGTGCCAGCAGTCGCCGGGACAACTACGAGCAGTACTTC. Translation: CASSRRDNYEQYF.

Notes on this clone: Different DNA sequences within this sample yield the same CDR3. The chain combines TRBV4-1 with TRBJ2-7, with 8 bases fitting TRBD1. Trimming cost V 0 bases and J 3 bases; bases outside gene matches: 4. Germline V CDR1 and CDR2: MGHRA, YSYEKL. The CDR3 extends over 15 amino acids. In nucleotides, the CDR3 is TGCGCCAGCAGCCAAGACAGGGGGCTCTTCTACGAGCAGTACTTC. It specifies CASSQDRGLFYEQYF.

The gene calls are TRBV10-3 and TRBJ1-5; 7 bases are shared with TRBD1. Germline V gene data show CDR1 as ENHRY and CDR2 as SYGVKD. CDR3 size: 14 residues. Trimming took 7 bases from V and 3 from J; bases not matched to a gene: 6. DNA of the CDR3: TGTGCCATCATTCCGGGACAGACCAATCAGCCCCAGCATTTT. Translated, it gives CAIIPGQTNQPQHF.

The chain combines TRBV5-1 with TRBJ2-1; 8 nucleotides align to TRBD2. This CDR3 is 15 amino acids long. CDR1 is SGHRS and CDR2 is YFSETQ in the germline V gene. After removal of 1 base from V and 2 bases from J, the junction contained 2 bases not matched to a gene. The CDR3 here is CASSLTGGPYNEQFF. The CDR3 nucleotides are TGCGCCAGCAGCTTGACGGGGGGGCCCTACAATGAGCAGTTCTTC.

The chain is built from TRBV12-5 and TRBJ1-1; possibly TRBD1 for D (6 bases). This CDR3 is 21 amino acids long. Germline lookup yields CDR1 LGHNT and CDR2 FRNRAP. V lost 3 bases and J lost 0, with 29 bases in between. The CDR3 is CASGFLIQAPDSVILNTEAFF. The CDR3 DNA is TGTGCTAGTGGTTTCCTGATACAGGCCCCGGACAGCGTTATCTTGAACACTGAAGCTTTCTTT.

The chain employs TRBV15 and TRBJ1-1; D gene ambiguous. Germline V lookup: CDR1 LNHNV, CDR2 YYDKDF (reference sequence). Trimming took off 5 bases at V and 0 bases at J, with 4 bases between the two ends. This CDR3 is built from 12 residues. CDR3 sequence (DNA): TGTGCCACCAGCCCCGTGAACACTGAAGCTTTCTTT. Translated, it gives CATSPVNTEAFF. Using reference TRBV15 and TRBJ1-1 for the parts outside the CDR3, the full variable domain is DAMVIQNPRYQVTQFGKPVTLSCSQTLNHNVMYWYQQKSSQAPKLLFHYYDKDFNNEADTPDNFQSRRPNTSFCFLDIRSPGLGDTAMYLCATSPVNTEAFFGQGTRLTVV.